The T cell receptor beta chain described here comes from a study of blood T cell repertoires in COVID-19. Overall study context: T cells, B-cell-depleted T cells, or PBMCs provided the cDNA or gDNA that served as material.

Libraries were prepared by immunoSEQ multiplex PCR; TCRdb keeps only in-frame clonotypes and omits some of them. The profile shows under 45,000 clones, 75% to 80% of them singletons. The source of this sequence is a woman in her seventies with acute or convalescent COVID-19. Source material: peripheral blood.

The CDR3 region has the DNA TGTGCCAGCAGCTTAGCGGACGGGAGGACCGGGGAGACCCAGTACTTC. Translation gives CASSLADGRTGETQYF. The rearrangement links TRBV7-6 to TRBJ2-5, with 7 bases aligning to TRBD2. Losses at the gene ends were 0 bases for V and 5 bases for J; bases not matched to a gene: 9. The CDR3 is 16 residues long. The germline V gene has CDR1 SGHVS and CDR2 FNYEAQ. The full variable domain, with the rest looked up from reference TRBV7-6 and TRBJ2-5, is GAGVSQSPRYKVTKRGQDVALRCDPISGHVSLYWYRQALGQGPEFLTYFNYEAQQDKSGLPNDRFSAERPEGSISTLTIQRTEQRDSAMYRCASSLADGRTGETQYFGPGTRLLVL.